This T cell receptor beta chain was captured in a study of cytomegalovirus exposure and HLA in healthy donors. 60 Vbeta and 13 Jbeta primers were used in PCR. The repertoire was sequenced with immunoSEQ multiplex PCR; TCRdb's copy has only in-frame clones and lacks some. Of over 150,000 clones in the sample, 78% were seen once. This clonotype originated in a woman in her forties or fifties in good health and CMV-seropositive. The sequenced sample was PBMCs.

CDR3 in DNA: TGTGCCAGTAGTACCTCCGAACAGGGAGTTTCCACCTACGAGCAGTACTTC. Translating gives CASSTSEQGVSTYEQYF. The chain couples TRBV19 to TRBJ2-7; D possibly corresponds to TRBD1 (6 bases). V lost 4 bases, J lost 2 bases, and 21 bases lay in between. Looked up from germline, CDR1 is LNHDA and CDR2 is SQIVND (reference sequence). The CDR3 has 17 amino acids.